Listed below are T cell receptor beta chains from one sample, sequenced in a study of T cell responses to AZD1222 COVID-19 vaccine. This table comes from immunoSEQ multiplex PCR, and its TCRdb copy is limited to in-frame clones, with some not included. This table has 150,000 or so clones, 90% to 95% appearing once. The sample consisted of peripheral blood, taken on day 0 of AZD1222 vaccination. All receptors come from an adult in good health. Each CDR3 is given with its conserved first and last residue. The D gene is left open where the match is weak.

D gene,J gene,V gene,CDR3 protein
.,TRBJ1-3,TRBV7-8,CASSPRRESSGNTIYF
TRBD1,TRBJ1-2,TRBV6-5,CASSYLTGFGYTF
.,TRBJ1-1,TRBV10-3,CAISESETRNTEAFF
.,TRBJ2-5,TRBV7-6,CASSATRTQYF
.,TRBJ2-3,TRBV4-3,CASSQASVADTQYF
TRBD1,TRBJ2-5,TRBV5-4,CASSLGRQGETQYF
.,TRBJ1-5,TRBV4-1,CASSQERDQPQHF
.,TRBJ2-7,TRBV6-5,CASRPDRITSYEQYF
.,TRBJ1-1,TRBV29-1,CSVELAGESTEAFF
.,TRBJ1-3,TRBV30,CAWRGRNSGNTIYF
TRBD2,TRBJ2-1,TRBV12-3/TRBV12-4,CASMGLAGGEQFF
.,TRBJ1-2,TRBV30,CADSRGPGYTF
TRBD1,TRBJ2-5,TRBV30,CAWSPGGTETQYF
.,TRBJ1-2,TRBV9,CAPGRERIVLGYTF
.,TRBJ1-5,TRBV28,CASTLTGGQPQHF
.,TRBJ2-7,TRBV7-5,CARNCYEQYF
.,TRBJ2-1,TRBV7-2,CASSSQVSSYNEQFF
.,TRBJ1-1,TRBV10-3,CAISDIMNTEAFF
.,TRBJ1-5,TRBV5-5,CASSFRSSDSNQPQHF
.,TRBJ1-2,TRBV19,CASSWTANYGYTF
.,TRBJ2-2,TRBV18,CASSPAGELFF
TRBD1,TRBJ1-1,TRBV19,CASRDRGRGLDTEAFF
.,TRBJ2-4,TRBV2,CASSRDREGIQYF
TRBD1,TRBJ1-1,TRBV5-1,CASSLVGQGAGGNTEAFF
.,TRBJ2-3,TRBV5-1,CASSFGQPGADTQYF
.,TRBJ1-2,TRBV28,CASRSPREGYTF
.,TRBJ2-5,TRBV2,CASSRPGETQYF
TRBD1,TRBJ1-2,TRBV7-6,CASIHPREGAYGYTF
.,TRBJ1-1,TRBV27,CASRKNTEAFF
.,TRBJ2-7,TRBV9,CASSARPGILEQYF
.,TRBJ2-2,TRBV19,CASNVANTGELFF
TRBD1,TRBJ1-1,TRBV4-1,CASSQTDRDETEAFF
TRBD2,TRBJ2-7,TRBV4-3,CPTSPGWGLAGGHPYEQYF
.,TRBJ2-6,TRBV4-3,CASSQDSGLGANVLTF
.,TRBJ2-7,TRBV12-3/TRBV12-4,CASSLPGQGEQYF
TRBD1,TRBJ1-2,TRBV6-1,CASSEGVGRGSGYTF
.,TRBJ1-2,TRBV6-6,CASSLVLPPQDGYTF
.,TRBJ1-1,TRBV7-9,CASSPPNTEAFF
.,TRBJ1-4,TRBV28,CASSIGGSEKLFF
.,TRBJ1-2,TRBV5-6,CASSLGSVWGNYGYTF
TRBD1,TRBJ1-2,TRBV7-9,CASSHWTGLSYGYTF
.,TRBJ2-1,TRBV6-1,CASGKGLVMYDEQFF
.,TRBJ2-2,TRBV7-9,CASSLNTGELFF
.,TRBJ2-5,TRBV19,CASSIGVEQETQYF
.,TRBJ1-1,TRBV10-1,CASRSNREGNTEAFF
.,TRBJ2-7,TRBV15,CATSRGGQTYEQYF
TRBD1,TRBJ1-1,TRBV7-9,CASSQTGQGSLAFF
.,TRBJ2-1,TRBV6-2/TRBV6-3,CASSYSTSSDEQFF